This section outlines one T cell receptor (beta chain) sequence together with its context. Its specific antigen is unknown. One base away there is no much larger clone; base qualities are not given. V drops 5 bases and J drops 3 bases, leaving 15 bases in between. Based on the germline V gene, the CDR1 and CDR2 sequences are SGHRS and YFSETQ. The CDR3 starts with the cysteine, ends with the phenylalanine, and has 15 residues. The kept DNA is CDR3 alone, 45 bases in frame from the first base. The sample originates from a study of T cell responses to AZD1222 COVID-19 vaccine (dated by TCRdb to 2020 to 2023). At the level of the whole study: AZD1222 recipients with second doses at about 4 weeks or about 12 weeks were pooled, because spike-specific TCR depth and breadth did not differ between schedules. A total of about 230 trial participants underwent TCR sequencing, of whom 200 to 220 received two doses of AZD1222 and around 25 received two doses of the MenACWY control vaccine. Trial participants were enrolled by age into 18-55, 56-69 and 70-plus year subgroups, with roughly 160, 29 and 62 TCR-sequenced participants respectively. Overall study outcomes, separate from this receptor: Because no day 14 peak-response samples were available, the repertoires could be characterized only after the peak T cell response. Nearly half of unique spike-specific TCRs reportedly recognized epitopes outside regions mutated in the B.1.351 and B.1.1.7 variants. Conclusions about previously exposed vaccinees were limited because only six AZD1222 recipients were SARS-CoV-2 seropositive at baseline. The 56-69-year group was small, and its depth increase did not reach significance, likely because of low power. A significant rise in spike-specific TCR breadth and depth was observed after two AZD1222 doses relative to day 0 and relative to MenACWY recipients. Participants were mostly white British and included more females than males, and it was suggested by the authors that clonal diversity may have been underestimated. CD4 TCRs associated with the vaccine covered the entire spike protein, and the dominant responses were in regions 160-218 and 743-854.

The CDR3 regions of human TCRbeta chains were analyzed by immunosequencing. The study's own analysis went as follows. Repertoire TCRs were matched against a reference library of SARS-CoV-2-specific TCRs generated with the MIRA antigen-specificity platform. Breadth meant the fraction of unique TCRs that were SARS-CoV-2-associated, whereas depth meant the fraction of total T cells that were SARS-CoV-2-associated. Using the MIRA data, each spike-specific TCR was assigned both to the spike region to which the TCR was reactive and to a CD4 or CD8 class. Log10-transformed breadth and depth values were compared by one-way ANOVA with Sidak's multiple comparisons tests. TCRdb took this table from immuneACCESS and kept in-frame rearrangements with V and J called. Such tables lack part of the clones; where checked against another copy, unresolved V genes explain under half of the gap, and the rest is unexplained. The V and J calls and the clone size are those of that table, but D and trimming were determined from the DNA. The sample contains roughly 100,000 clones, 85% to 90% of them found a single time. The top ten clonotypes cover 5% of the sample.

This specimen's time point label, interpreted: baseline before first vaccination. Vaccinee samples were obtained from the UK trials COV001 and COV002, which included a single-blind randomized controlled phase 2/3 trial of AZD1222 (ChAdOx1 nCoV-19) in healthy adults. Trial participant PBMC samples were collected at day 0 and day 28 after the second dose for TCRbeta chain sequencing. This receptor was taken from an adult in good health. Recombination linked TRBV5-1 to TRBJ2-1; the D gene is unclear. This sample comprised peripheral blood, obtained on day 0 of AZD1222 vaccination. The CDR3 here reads CASRYRPLVYNEQFF. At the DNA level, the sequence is TGCGCCAGCAGGTACCGGCCTCTAGTCTACAATGAGCAGTTCTTC.